This TCR beta chain emerged from a study of blood T cells in healthy people across ages. Details on this clonotype: The antigen is not known.

Broader study findings: Estimates drawn from one million T cells were deemed to understate diversity.

Isolated per sample were at least 7 million PBMCs. PCR was performed a second time for about 7 to 12 cycles using a sample-barcoded 5' primer and a J-beta primer mix. Template switching added a 12-random-nucleotide identifier to every cDNA molecule. TCRdb reprocessed the 5' RACE reads via MiXCR and lists one record per CDR3 protein. The sample has about 1.5 million distinct CDR3 sequences; 35% to 45% are singletons. The CDR3 spans 14 residues. Germline CDR1 and CDR2: GTSNPN and SVGIG (reference sequence). V was trimmed by 0 bases and J by 4 bases, leaving 12 bases between them. The clonotype was recovered from a woman under 30 in good health. J is TRBJ1-2 and V is TRBV30; perhaps TRBD1 as D (5 bases). The specimen was blood. CDR3 DNA: TGTGCCTGGAGTGTCCCCAGGGAATTCTATGGCTACACCTTC. This translates into CAWSVPREFYGYTF.